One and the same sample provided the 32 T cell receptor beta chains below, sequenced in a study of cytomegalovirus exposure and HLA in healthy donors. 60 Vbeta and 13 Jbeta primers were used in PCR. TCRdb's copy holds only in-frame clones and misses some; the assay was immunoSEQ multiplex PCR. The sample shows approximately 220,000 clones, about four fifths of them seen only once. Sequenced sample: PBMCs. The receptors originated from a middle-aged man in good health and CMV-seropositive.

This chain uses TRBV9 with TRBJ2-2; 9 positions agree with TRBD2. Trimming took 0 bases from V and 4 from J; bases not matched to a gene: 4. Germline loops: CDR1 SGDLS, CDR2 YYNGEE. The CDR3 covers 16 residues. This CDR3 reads CASSVVSSGSTGELFF. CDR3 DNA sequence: TGTGCCAGCAGCGTAGTAAGTAGCGGGAGCACCGGGGAGCTGTTTTTT.

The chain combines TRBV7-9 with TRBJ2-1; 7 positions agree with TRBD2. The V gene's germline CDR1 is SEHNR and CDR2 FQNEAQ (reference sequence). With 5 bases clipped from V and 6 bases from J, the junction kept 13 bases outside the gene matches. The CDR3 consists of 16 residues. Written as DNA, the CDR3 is TGTGCCAGCAGCCTATCGCTAGCGGACCCCTCCAATGAGCAGTTCTTC. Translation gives CASSLSLADPSNEQFF.

CDR3 residues: CASSIEGAGGEDTQYF. The CDR3 DNA sequence: TGTGCCAGTAGTATAGAAGGGGCCGGGGGTGAAGATACGCAGTATTTT. J is TRBJ2-3 and V is TRBV19; D might be TRBD2 (6 bases). The V and J ends lost 0 bases and 5 bases respectively, with 15 bases between them. The length of the CDR3 is 16 residues. CDR1 and CDR2 from the germline V gene are LNHDA and SQIVND (reference sequence).

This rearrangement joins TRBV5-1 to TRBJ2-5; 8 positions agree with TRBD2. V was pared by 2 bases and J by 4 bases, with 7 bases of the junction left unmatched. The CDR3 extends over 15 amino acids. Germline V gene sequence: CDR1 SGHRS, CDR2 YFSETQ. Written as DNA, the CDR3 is TGCGCCAGCAGCTTAGCGGGAGTGGAGGGAGAGACCCAGTACTTC. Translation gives CASSLAGVEGETQYF.

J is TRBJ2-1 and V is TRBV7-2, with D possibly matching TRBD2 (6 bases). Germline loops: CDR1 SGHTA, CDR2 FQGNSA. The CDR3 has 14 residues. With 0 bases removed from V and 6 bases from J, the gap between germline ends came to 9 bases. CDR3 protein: CASSLAASANEQFF. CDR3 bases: TGTGCCAGCAGCTTAGCCGCTAGCGCCAATGAGCAGTTCTTC.

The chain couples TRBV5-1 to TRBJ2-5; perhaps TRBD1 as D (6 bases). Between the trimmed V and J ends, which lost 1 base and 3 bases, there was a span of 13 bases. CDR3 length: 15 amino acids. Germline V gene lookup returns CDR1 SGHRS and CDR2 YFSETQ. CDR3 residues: CASSLLAGVEETQYF. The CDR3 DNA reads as TGCGCCAGCAGCTTGCTGGCAGGGGTGGAAGAGACCCAGTACTTC.

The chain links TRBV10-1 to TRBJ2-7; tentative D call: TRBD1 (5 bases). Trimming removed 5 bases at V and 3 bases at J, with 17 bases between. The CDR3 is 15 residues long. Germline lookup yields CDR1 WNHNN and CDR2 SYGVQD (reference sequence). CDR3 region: CASSPSGRADYEQYF. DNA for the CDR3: TGCGCCAGCAGTCCCAGTGGCAGGGCGGACTACGAGCAGTACTTC.

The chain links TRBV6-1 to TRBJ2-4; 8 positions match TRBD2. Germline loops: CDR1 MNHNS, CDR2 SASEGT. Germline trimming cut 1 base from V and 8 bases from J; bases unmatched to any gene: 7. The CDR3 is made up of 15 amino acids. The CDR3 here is CASSEGAGGRDIQYF. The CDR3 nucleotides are TGTGCCAGCAGTGAAGGGGCGGGAGGCCGGGACATTCAGTACTTC.

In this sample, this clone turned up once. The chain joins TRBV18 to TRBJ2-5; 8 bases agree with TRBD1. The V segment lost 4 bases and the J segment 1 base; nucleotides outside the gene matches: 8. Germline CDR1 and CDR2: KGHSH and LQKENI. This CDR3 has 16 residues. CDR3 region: CASSLRGQVSQETQYF. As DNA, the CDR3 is TGTGCCAGCTCACTCCGGGGACAGGTAAGCCAAGAGACCCAGTACTTC.

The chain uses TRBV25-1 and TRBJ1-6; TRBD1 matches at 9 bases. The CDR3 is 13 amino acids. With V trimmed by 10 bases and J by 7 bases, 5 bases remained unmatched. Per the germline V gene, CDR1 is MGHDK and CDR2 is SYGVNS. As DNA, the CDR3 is TGTGCCACCCAAGGACAGGGGAATTCACCCCTCCACTTT. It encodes CATQGQGNSPLHF.

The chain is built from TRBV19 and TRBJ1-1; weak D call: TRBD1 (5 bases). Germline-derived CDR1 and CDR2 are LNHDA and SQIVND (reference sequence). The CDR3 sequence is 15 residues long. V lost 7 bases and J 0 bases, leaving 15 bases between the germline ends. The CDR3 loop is CASNAGGVLNTEAFF. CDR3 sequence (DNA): TGTGCCAGTAACGCGGGGGGGGTTTTGAACACTGAAGCTTTCTTT.

CDR3 loop: CASSLGYGTGELFF. CDR3 in DNA: TGTGCCAGCAGCTTAGGTTACGGCACCGGGGAGCTGTTTTTT. This rearrangement joins TRBV11-3 to TRBJ2-2; D gene unclear. The length of the CDR3 is 14 residues. Germline V gene data show CDR1 as SGHNT and CDR2 as YENEEA. V was pared by 1 base and J by 4 bases, with 7 bases between. The whole variable domain, filled in from reference TRBV11-3 and TRBJ2-2, reads EAGVVQSPRYKIIEKKQPVAFWCNPISGHNTLYWYLQNLGQGPELLIRYENEEAVDDSQLPKDRFSAERLKGVDSTLKIQPAELGDSAVYLCASSLGYGTGELFFGEGSRLTVL.

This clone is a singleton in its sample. The CDR3 region has the DNA TGTGCCAGCAGCTCCACCGGGACTAGCGGAGAGACCCAGTACTTC. It yields the protein CASSSTGTSGETQYF. The gene calls are TRBV7-3 and TRBJ2-5; 11 bases fit TRBD2. Germline V gene sequence: CDR1 SGHTA, CDR2 FQGTGA. The V segment lost 4 bases and the J segment 4 bases; nucleotides outside the gene matches: 5. The CDR3 is 15 amino acids.

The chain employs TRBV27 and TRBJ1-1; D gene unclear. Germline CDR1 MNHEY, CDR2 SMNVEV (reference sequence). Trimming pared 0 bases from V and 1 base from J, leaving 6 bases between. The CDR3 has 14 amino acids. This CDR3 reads CASSLSARNTEAFF. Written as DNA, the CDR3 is TGTGCCAGCAGTTTATCCGCGAGGAACACTGAAGCTTTCTTT.

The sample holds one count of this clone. CDR3 loop: CASSGKLEGQETQYF. The CDR3 DNA is TGCGCCAGCAGTGGGAAACTAGAGGGCCAAGAGACCCAGTACTTC. The V call is TRBV10-2, the J call TRBJ2-5, with D maybe TRBD2 (5 bases). The germline V gene encodes CDR1 WSHSY and CDR2 SAAADI. This CDR3 contains 15 residues. Trimming removed 4 bases from V and 1 base from J, with 13 bases in between.

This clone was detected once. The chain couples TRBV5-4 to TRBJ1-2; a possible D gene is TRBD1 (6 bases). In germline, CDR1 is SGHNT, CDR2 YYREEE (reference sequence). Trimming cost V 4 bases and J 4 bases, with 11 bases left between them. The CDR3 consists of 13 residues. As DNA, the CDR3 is TGTGCCAGCAGCGTGAAAGGGGGCTATGGCTACACCTTC. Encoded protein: CASSVKGGYGYTF. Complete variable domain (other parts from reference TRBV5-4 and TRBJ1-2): ETGVTQSPTHLIKTRGQQVTLRCSSQSGHNTVSWYQQALGQGPQFIFQYYREEENGRGNFPPRFSGLQFPNYSSELNVNALELDDSALYLCASSVKGGYGYTFGSGTRLTVV.

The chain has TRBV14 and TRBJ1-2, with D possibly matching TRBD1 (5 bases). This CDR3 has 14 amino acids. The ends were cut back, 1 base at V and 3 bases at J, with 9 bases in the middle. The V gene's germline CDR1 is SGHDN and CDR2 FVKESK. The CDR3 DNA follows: TGTGCCAGCAGCCAAGTCACACAGGACTATGGCTACACCTTC. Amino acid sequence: CASSQVTQDYGYTF.

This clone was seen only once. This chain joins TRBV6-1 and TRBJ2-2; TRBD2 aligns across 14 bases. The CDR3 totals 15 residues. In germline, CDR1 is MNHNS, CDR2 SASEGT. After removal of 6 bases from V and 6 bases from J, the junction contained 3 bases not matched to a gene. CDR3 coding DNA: TGTGCCAGCAGAGAGGGACTAGCGGGAGCCGGGGAGCTGTTTTTT. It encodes CASREGLAGAGELFF.

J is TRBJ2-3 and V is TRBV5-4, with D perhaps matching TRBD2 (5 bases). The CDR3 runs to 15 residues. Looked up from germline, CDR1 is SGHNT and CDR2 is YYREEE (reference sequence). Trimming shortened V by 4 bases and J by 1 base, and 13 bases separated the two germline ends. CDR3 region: CASSQAEQGTDTQYF. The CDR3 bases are TGTGCCAGCAGCCAAGCGGAGCAGGGCACAGATACGCAGTATTTT.

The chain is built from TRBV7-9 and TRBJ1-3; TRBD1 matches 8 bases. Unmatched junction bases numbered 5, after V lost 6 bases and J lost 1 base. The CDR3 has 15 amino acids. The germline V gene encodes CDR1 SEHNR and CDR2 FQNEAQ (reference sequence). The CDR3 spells CASRMTGESGNTIYF. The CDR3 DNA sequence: TGTGCCAGCAGGATGACAGGGGAATCTGGAAACACCATATATTTT.

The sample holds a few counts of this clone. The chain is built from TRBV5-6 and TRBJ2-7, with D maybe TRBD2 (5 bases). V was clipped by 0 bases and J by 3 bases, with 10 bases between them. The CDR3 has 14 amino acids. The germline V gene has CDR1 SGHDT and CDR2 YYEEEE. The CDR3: CASSLGGSLYEQYF. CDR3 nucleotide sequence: TGTGCCAGCAGCTTGGGCGGGTCCCTCTACGAGCAGTACTTC.

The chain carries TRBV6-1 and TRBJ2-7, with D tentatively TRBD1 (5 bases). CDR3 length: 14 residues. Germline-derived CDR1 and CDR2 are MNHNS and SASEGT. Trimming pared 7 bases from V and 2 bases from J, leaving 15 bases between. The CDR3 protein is CASNLETATYEQYF. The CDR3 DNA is TGTGCCAGCAACCTTGAGACAGCAACCTACGAGCAGTACTTC.

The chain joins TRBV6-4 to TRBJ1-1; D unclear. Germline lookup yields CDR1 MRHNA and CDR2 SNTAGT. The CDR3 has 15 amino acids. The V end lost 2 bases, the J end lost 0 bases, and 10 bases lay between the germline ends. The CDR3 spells CASSDSRPMNTEAFF. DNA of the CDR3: TGTGCCAGCAGTGACAGCCGCCCCATGAACACTGAAGCTTTCTTT.

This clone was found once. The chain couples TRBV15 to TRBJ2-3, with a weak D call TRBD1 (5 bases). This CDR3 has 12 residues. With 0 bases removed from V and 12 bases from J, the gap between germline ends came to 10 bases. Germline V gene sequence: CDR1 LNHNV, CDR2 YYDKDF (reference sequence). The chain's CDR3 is CATSRDRQSQYF. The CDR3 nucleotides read TGTGCCACCAGCAGAGATCGACAGTCCCAGTATTTT.

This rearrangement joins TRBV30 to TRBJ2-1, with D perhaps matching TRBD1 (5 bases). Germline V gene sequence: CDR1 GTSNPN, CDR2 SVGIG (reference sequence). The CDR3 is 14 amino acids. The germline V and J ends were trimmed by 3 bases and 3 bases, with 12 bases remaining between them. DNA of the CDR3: TGTGCCTGGAGGGGGCAGAGCCTCTACAATGAGCAGTTCTTC. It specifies CAWRGQSLYNEQFF.

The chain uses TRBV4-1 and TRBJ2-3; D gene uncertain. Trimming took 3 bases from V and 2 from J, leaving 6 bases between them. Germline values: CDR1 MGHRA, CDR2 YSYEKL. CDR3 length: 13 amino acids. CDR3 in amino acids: CASSQFNTDTQYF. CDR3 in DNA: TGCGCCAGCAGCCAGTTTAACACAGATACGCAGTATTTT.

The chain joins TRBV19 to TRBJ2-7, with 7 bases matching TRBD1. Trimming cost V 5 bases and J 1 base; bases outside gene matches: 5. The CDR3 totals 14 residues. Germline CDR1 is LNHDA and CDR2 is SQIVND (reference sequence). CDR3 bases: TGTGCCAGTAGTGAGGGACAGACTTCCTACGAGCAGTACTTC. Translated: CASSEGQTSYEQYF.

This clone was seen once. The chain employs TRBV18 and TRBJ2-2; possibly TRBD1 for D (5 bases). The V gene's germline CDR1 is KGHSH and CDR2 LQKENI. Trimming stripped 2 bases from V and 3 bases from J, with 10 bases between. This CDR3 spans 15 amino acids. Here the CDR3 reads CASSPRQGYTGELFF. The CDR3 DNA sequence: TGTGCCAGCTCACCAAGGCAGGGCTACACCGGGGAGCTGTTTTTT.

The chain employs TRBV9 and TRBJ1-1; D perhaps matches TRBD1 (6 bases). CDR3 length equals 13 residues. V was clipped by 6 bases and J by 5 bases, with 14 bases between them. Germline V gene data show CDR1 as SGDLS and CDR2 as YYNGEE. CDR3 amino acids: CASTRGGETEAFF. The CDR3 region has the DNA TGTGCCAGCACCAGGGGAGGGGAGACTGAAGCTTTCTTT.

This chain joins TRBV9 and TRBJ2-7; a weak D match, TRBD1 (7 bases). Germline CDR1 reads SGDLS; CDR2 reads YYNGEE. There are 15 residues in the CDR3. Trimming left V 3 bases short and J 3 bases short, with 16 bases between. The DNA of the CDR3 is TGTGCCAGCAGCGCCCAGGGGGGACACATCTACGAGCAGTACTTC. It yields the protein CASSAQGGHIYEQYF.

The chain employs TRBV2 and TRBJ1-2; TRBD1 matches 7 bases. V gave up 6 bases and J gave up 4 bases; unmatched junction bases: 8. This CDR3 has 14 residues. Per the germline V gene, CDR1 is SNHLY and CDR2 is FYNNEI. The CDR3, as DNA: TGTGCCAGCAGGGAAACAGGGGTCGGCTATGGCTACACCTTC. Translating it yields CASRETGVGYGYTF.

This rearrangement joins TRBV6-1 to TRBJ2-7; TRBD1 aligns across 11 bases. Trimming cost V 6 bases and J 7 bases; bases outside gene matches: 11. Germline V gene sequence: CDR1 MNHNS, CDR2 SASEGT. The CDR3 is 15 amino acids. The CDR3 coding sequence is TGTGCCAGCAGAGGGGGCCGGGACAGGGGGAATGAGCAGTACGTC. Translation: CASRGGRDRGNEQYV.